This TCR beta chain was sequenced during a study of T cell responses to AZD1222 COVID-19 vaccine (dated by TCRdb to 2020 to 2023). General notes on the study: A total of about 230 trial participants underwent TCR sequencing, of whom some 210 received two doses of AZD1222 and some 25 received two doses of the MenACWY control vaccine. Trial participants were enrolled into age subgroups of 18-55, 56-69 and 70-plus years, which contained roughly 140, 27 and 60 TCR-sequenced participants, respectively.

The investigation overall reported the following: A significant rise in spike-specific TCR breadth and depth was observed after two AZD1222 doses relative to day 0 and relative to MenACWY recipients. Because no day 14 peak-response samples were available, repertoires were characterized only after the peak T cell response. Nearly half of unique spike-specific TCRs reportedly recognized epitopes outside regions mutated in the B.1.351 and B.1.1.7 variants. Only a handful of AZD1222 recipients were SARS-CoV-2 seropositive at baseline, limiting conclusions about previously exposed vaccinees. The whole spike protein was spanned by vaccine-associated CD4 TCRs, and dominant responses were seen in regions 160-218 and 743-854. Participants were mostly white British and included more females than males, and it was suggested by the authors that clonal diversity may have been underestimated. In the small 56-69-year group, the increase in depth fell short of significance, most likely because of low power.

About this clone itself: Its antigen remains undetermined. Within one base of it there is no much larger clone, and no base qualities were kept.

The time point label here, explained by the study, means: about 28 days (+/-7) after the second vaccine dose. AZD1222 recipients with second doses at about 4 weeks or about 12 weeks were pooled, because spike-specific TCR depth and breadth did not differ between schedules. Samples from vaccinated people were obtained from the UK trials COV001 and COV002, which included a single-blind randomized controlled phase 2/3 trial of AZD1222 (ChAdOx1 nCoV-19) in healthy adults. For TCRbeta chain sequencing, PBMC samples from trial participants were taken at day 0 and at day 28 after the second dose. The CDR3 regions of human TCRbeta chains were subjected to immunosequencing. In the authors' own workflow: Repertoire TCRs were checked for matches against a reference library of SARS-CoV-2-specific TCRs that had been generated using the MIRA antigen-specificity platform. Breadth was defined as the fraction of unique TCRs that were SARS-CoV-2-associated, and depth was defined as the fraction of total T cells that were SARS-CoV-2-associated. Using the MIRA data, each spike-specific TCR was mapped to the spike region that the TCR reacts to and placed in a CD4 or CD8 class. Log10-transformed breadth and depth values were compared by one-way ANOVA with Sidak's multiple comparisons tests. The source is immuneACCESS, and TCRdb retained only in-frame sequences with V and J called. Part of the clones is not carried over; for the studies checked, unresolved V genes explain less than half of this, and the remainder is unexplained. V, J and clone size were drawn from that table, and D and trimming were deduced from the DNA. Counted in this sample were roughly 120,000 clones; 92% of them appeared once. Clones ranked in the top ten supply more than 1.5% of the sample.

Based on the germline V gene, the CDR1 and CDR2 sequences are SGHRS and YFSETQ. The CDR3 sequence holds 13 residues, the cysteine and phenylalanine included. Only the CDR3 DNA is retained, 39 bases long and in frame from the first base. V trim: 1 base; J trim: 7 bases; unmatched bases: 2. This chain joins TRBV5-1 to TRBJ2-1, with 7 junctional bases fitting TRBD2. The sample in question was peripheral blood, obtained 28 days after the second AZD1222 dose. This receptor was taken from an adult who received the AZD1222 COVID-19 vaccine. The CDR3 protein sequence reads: CASSLTGGNEQFF. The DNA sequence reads TGCGCCAGCAGCTTGACCGGGGGGAATGAGCAGTTCTTC.